This TCR beta chain was retrieved from a study of blood T cell repertoires in COVID-19. Study as a whole: PBMCs, B-cell-depleted T cells, or T cells provided the cDNA or gDNA that made up the material.

The sample holds a few counts of this clone. Trimming pared 0 bases from V and 1 base from J, leaving 6 bases between. Germline loops: CDR1 MNHNY, CDR2 SVGAGI (reference sequence). The CDR3 contains 14 residues. Repertoires were generated with immunoSEQ multiplex PCR, while TCRdb's copy carries only in-frame clones and drops some. This repertoire shows approximately 250,000 clones, around nine tenths found once; its top ten account for roughly 4.9%. The sample consisted of peripheral blood. The clonotype originates from a woman aged 55-69 years with COVID-19, enrolled during active disease. The V and J genes are TRBV6-6 and TRBJ1-1; TRBD1 is a possible D gene (6 bases). CDR3 amino acids: CASSYSQGNTEAFF. The CDR3, as DNA: TGTGCCAGCAGTTACTCACAGGGGAACACTGAAGCTTTCTTT.